One sample yielded the 13 T cell receptor beta chains listed below, sequenced in a study of blood T cells in healthy people across ages. Then a second PCR, running about 6 to 11 cycles, was carried out with a sample-barcoded 5' primer and a J-beta primer mix. TCRdb fed the 5' RACE reads into MiXCR, producing one record per CDR3 protein. The sample includes about 680,000 distinct CDR3 sequences, approximately 49% of them seen just once. The sequenced sample consisted of blood. The source of these receptors is a woman between 55 and 75 years old in good health.

This chain links TRBV20-1 with TRBJ1-5, with TRBD1 matching over 7 bases. Germline V gives CDR1 DFQATT, CDR2 SNEGSKA (reference sequence). CDR3 length equals 16 residues. Trimming at V came to 5 bases and at J to 4 bases, leaving 14 bases not matched to a gene. DNA of the CDR3: TGCAGTGCTGCTAGGGATCGTACAGGGGAGAATCAGCCCCAGCATTTT. Protein: CSAARDRTGENQPQHF.

The rearrangement uses TRBV12-3 or TRBV12-4 and TRBJ1-4; 7 bases match TRBD1. Trimming cost V 5 bases and J 8 bases; bases outside gene matches: 14. This CDR3 region has 16 residues. The CDR3 region is CASSPARTGLGEKLFF. CDR3 sequence (DNA): TGTGCCAGCAGTCCGGCGCGGACAGGTCTAGGGGAAAAACTGTTTTTT.

The rearrangement links TRBV4-1 to TRBJ2-7, with 7 bases fitting TRBD1. The germline gives CDR1 MGHRA, CDR2 YSYEKL. This CDR3 is 16 amino acids long. With V trimmed by 3 bases and J by 0 bases, 8 bases remained unmatched. DNA for the CDR3: TGCGCCAGCAGCCATCGACAGGGAATTGGCTCCTACGAGCAGTACTTC. Amino acids: CASSHRQGIGSYEQYF.

This clonotype was observed a handful of times. The V call is TRBV5-1, the J call TRBJ2-6; either TRBD1 or TRBD2 may fit D (5 bases each). The CDR3 covers 18 residues. Trimming took off 2 bases at V and 1 base at J, with 16 bases between the two ends. From germline, CDR1 is SGHRS and CDR2 YFSETQ. CDR3 nucleotide sequence: TGCGCCAGCAGCTTACCCGAGGGGCCGGAGTCTGGGGCCAACGTCCTGACTTTC. Its translation: CASSLPEGPESGANVLTF.

This CDR3 reads CAWNRDGGTEAFF. The CDR3 nucleotides read TGTGCCTGGAACCGGGACGGAGGGACTGAAGCTTTCTTT. The V and J genes are TRBV30 and TRBJ1-1, with D possibly being TRBD1 (5 bases). The CDR3 extends over 13 amino acids. The V and J ends lost 4 bases and 5 bases respectively, with 14 bases between them. Germline CDR1 and CDR2: GTSNPN and SVGIG (reference sequence).

A few counts support this clonotype. The chain combines TRBV7-2 with TRBJ2-5; 12 bases agree with TRBD2. The CDR3 runs 15 residues. Germline lookup yields CDR1 SGHTA and CDR2 FQGNSA. The V gene end was trimmed by 5 bases and the J gene end by 2 bases; junction bases not matched to a gene: 3. The CDR3 protein is CASSRGTSGQETQYF. DNA of the CDR3: TGTGCCAGCAGCCGGGGGACTAGCGGGCAAGAGACCCAGTACTTC.

V is TRBV7-3 and J is TRBJ1-4, with D perhaps matching TRBD1 (5 bases). V lost 7 bases and J lost 2, with 14 bases in between. CDR1 and CDR2 (germline): SGHTA, FQGTGA. CDR3 length: 15 residues. CDR3 in DNA: TGTGCCAGCACCGTAAGGGGCAGGACTAATGAAAAACTGTTTTTT. Amino acid sequence: CASTVRGRTNEKLFF.

The V gene is TRBV6-5, the J gene TRBJ2-4; D not certain. Germline lookup yields CDR1 MNHEY and CDR2 SVGAGI. The V and J ends lost 0 bases and 1 base respectively, with 13 bases between them. CDR3 length equals 17 residues. This CDR3 reads CASSYSWGPTAKNIQYF. In DNA form, the CDR3 reads TGTGCCAGCAGTTACTCGTGGGGTCCCACGGCCAAAAACATTCAGTACTTC.

This clonotype has only a few counts. The chain has TRBV4-2 and TRBJ2-5; tentative D call: TRBD2 (6 bases). The germline V gene encodes CDR1 LGHNA and CDR2 YNFKEQ. V was shortened by 3 bases and J by 3 bases, with 14 bases between the two germline ends. The CDR3 contains 15 residues. CDR3 in DNA: TGTGCCAGCAGCCATGGGGTGGGACTCAAAGAGACCCAGTACTTC. Its translation: CASSHGVGLKETQYF.

This clonotype was seen once. V and J are TRBV9 and TRBJ2-1, with 8 bases fitting TRBD2. The closer fit of TRBJ2-7 to the DNA end suggests the J call may be wrong. The V gene's germline CDR1 is SGDLS and CDR2 YYNGEE. This CDR3 spans 14 amino acids. The CDR3 here is CASSVIGRENEQYF. CDR3 nucleotide sequence: TGTGCCAGCAGCGTTATCGGGAGGGAGAATGAGCAGTACTTC.

This chain links TRBV20-1 with TRBJ2-3; D is possibly TRBD2 (6 bases). Looked up from germline, CDR1 is DFQATT and CDR2 is SNEGSKA (reference sequence). Trimming stripped 5 bases from V and 8 bases from J, with 20 bases between. CDR3 length: 14 amino acids. The CDR3 DNA sequence: TGCAGTGCTGGCTCCAGACTAGTAAAGGGTACGCAGTATTTT. As protein: CSAGSRLVKGTQYF.

The chain employs TRBV7-9 and TRBJ2-3, with TRBD2 identical over 14 bases. The germline gives CDR1 SEHNR, CDR2 FQNEAQ (reference sequence). With V trimmed by 5 bases and J by 6 bases, 7 bases remained unmatched. This CDR3 is built from 16 residues. CDR3 region: CASSLGLAGVRDTQYF. The CDR3, as DNA: TGTGCCAGCAGCCTGGGACTAGCGGGAGTCAGGGATACGCAGTATTTT.

The chain carries TRBV15 and TRBJ2-5, with D perhaps TRBD1 (6 bases). CDR3 length: 13 amino acids. V gave up 6 bases and J gave up 0 bases, with 8 bases separating them. In germline, CDR1 is LNHNV, CDR2 YYDKDF (reference sequence). CDR3 sequence: CATRNRDQETQYF. In DNA, the CDR3 is TGTGCCACCAGGAACAGGGACCAAGAGACCCAGTACTTC.